Described below is a single T cell receptor beta chain sequence and its context. Assay: immunoSEQ multiplex PCR; the TCRdb copy retains only in-frame clones and omits some. This table holds 290,000 or so clones, about 87% found once. The CDR3 covers 14 residues. Germline loops: CDR1 SGHAT, CDR2 FQNNGV. Trimming took 0 bases from V and 3 from J, leaving 8 bases between them. These data are taken from a study of Ad26.COV2.S vaccination and SARS-CoV-2 variants. Study as a whole: Donor allocation was to the COV1001 Ad26.COV2.S trial arm.

Treatment given: over 15 received Ad26.COV2.S at low or high dose, single or two shots; about 5 received placebo; per-sample allocation not given. Sampling took place 63 days after the first vaccine or placebo injection. The V and J genes are TRBV11-2 and TRBJ1-1; D is uncertain. The source is a person between 18 and 65 years old who received the Ad26.COV2.S COVID-19 vaccine or a placebo. The sample was peripheral blood, taken in a trial of Ad26.COV2.S vaccine versus placebo. This CDR3 reads CASSLDGGYTEAFF. The CDR3 nucleotides read TGTGCCAGCAGCTTAGATGGAGGCTACACTGAAGCTTTCTTT.